This T cell receptor beta chain was captured in a study of blood T cell repertoires in COVID-19. Trimming shortened V by 4 bases and J by 5 bases, and 18 bases separated the two germline ends. The CDR3 totals 15 residues. Per germline, CDR1 SGHRS and CDR2 YFSETQ. Using immunoSEQ multiplex PCR, the repertoire was profiled, and TCRdb retains in-frame clones only, with some absent. The sample holds roughly 250,000 clones; around 85% are singletons and the top ten take approximately 10%. Input material: peripheral blood. V and J are TRBV5-1 and TRBJ1-1, with a tentative D call TRBD1 (6 bases). The receptor was isolated from a woman of 80 years or more with acute or convalescent COVID-19. In DNA, the CDR3 is TGCGCCAGCAGCCCCACCCGGGGGGCTGGTACTGAAGCTTTCTTT. Translating gives CASSPTRGAGTEAFF. The full variable domain, rest sourced from reference TRBV5-1 and TRBJ1-1, is KAGVTQTPRYLIKTRGQQVTLSCSPISGHRSVSWYQQTPGQGLQFLFEYFSETQRNKGNFPGRFSGRQFSNSRSEMNVSTLELGDSALYLCASSPTRGAGTEAFFGQGTRLTVV.